A selection of T cell receptor beta chains follows, all from one sample in a study of blood T cell repertoires in COVID-19. Here immunoSEQ multiplex PCR was the method, and the copy in TCRdb shows in-frame clones only, minus some. Among 100,000 to 150,000 clones, roughly 90% were seen once, and the ten largest hold about 4.5%. Sequenced: peripheral blood. These TCRs come from a man aged 55-75 years with COVID-19, enrolled during active disease. The CDR3 runs from the conserved cysteine through the conserved F or W. Each record gives: clone size, J gene, V gene, D gene, CDR3 protein, CDR3 DNA. The D gene is left open where the match is weak. A clone size is listed for some rows: how often the clone was seen (once, few, many), or a class if it is expanded.

NA,TRBJ1-2,TRBV6-6,NA,CASSYSQGSGGYTF,TGTGCCAGCAGTTACTCGCAGGGGTCCGGAGGCTACACCTTC
NA,TRBJ1-2,TRBV19,NA,CASSILAGAVYGYTF,TGTGCCAGTAGTATTTTGGCGGGGGCCGTCTATGGCTACACCTTC
NA,TRBJ1-2,TRBV19,TRBD1,CASSTRQGNGYTF,TGTGCCAGTAGTACCCGACAGGGGAATGGCTACACCTTC
NA,TRBJ1-1,TRBV18,NA,CASSPGQKNTEAFF,TGTGCCAGCTCACCAGGACAAAAGAACACTGAAGCTTTCTTT
NA,TRBJ1-4,TRBV25-1,NA,CASSEYGRVGEKLFF,TGTGCCAGCAGTGAATACGGCAGGGTCGGTGAAAAACTGTTTTTT
once,TRBJ1-5,TRBV28,TRBD1,CASRQGEDQPQHF,TGTGCCAGCAGACAGGGGGAAGATCAGCCCCAGCATTTT
few,TRBJ2-7,TRBV19,TRBD2,CASSMLAGGAYEQYF,TGTGCCAGTAGTATGCTTGCGGGGGGGGCCTACGAGCAGTACTTC
NA,TRBJ1-5,TRBV6-4,TRBD1,CASSDWDRVSNQPQHF,TGTGCCAGCAGTGACTGGGACAGGGTTAGCAATCAGCCCCAGCATTTT
NA,TRBJ1-4,TRBV12-3/TRBV12-4,TRBD1,CASSNRGPEKLFF,TGTGCCAGCAGTAACAGGGGCCCGGAAAAACTGTTTTTT
NA,TRBJ1-4,TRBV12-1,NA,CASSSAGISEKLFF,TGTGCCAGCAGCTCGGCAGGGATTTCTGAAAAACTGTTTTTT
NA,TRBJ1-2,TRBV5-1,NA,CASSTDSVYGYTF,TGCGCCAGCAGCACGGACTCAGTCTATGGCTACACCTTC
NA,TRBJ1-4,TRBV5-1,TRBD1,CASSLGIGQGGEKLFF,TGCGCCAGCAGCTTGGGGATCGGGCAGGGGGGTGAAAAACTGTTTTTT
NA,TRBJ1-1,TRBV9,NA,CASSTHPGNTEAFF,TGTGCCAGCAGCACTCACCCAGGGAACACTGAAGCTTTCTTT
NA,TRBJ1-2,TRBV7-8,NA,CASSLGTVGGYTF,TGTGCCAGCAGCTTAGGGACAGTTGGGGGCTACACCTTC
NA,TRBJ1-5,TRBV30,NA,CACSDSISNQPQHF,TGTGCCTGTTCGGACTCTATTAGCAATCAGCCCCAGCATTTT
NA,TRBJ2-7,TRBV4-3,NA,CASSQGTKGPYEQYF,TGCGCCAGCAGCCAAGGGACAAAAGGACCTTACGAGCAGTACTTC
NA,TRBJ2-3,TRBV14,NA,CASSQETGVASTDTQYF,TGTGCCAGCAGCCAAGAGACGGGGGTAGCTAGCACAGATACGCAGTATTTT
NA,TRBJ2-3,TRBV20-1,NA,CRSAGTDTQYF,TGCAGGTCGGCGGGAACAGATACGCAGTATTTT
NA,TRBJ2-3,TRBV7-3,NA,CASSYTGFPSTDTQYF,TGTGCCAGCAGCTATACAGGGTTCCCTAGCACAGATACGCAGTATTTT
NA,TRBJ1-4,TRBV30,NA,CAWSDLGGATNEKLFF,TGTGCCTGGAGTGATTTGGGGGGTGCAACTAATGAAAAACTGTTTTTT
NA,TRBJ1-1,TRBV28,NA,CASSYTNTEAFF,TGTGCCAGCAGTTACACCAACACTGAAGCTTTCTTT
NA,TRBJ1-2,TRBV11-2,NA,CASSLLGGSSLYGYTF,TGTGCCAGCAGCTTACTTGGAGGGTCGTCTCTTTATGGCTACACCTTC
few,TRBJ1-1,TRBV3-1/TRBV3-2,NA,CASTQRGGAGDTEAFF,TGTGCCAGCACTCAAAGAGGGGGGGCAGGGGACACTGAAGCTTTCTTT
NA,TRBJ1-1,TRBV28,NA,CASSLQMNTEAFF,TGTGCCAGCAGTTTACAGATGAACACTGAAGCTTTCTTT
NA,TRBJ2-5,TRBV9,NA,CASSRGETQYF,TGTGCCAGCAGCAGGGGCGAGACCCAGTACTTC
once,TRBJ2-3,TRBV6-5,TRBD1,CASSFGTGAPDTQYF,TGTGCCAGCAGCTTTGGGACAGGGGCCCCAGATACGCAGTATTTT
NA,TRBJ1-1,TRBV12-5,TRBD1,CASADRGGNTEAFF,TGTGCTAGTGCGGACAGGGGAGGAAACACTGAAGCTTTCTTT
NA,TRBJ1-2,TRBV21-1,NA,CASSKARPRYTF,TGTGCCAGCAGCAAAGCGAGGCCTCGTTACACCTTC
NA,TRBJ2-5,TRBV29-1,NA,CSVDKGQTQYF,TGCAGCGTTGACAAGGGGCAGACCCAGTACTTC
NA,TRBJ1-6,TRBV9,TRBD1,CASSGGQGTNSPLHF,TGTGCCAGCAGCGGCGGACAGGGGACAAATTCACCCCTCCACTTT
NA,TRBJ1-1,TRBV5-1,NA,CASSLAAGYTEAFF,TGCGCCAGCAGCTTGGCCGCGGGTTACACTGAAGCTTTCTTT
NA,TRBJ1-2,TRBV12-3/TRBV12-4,TRBD1,CASTTQGRGGYTF,TGTGCCAGCACAACACAGGGGCGCGGGGGCTACACCTTC
NA,TRBJ2-1,TRBV13,TRBD1,CASSFGDRVLEQFF,TGTGCCAGCAGCTTTGGGGACAGGGTCCTTGAGCAGTTCTTC
NA,TRBJ2-3,TRBV5-1,TRBD1,CASSLGGGVSYTQYF,TGCGCCAGCAGCTTGGGAGGGGGCGTCTCCTATACGCAGTATTTT
NA,TRBJ2-1,TRBV29-1,TRBD1,CSGIVGQGGNEQFF,TGCAGCGGTATAGTGGGACAGGGGGGCAATGAGCAGTTCTTC
NA,TRBJ1-4,TRBV18,NA,CASSRPPAGGEKLFF,TGTGCCAGCTCACGACCACCCGCGGGGGGAGAAAAACTGTTTTTT
few,TRBJ1-1,TRBV5-4,NA,CASSLGGAGAAFF,TGTGCCAGCAGCTTGGGAGGGGCAGGGGCGGCTTTCTTT
NA,TRBJ2-1,TRBV30,TRBD2,CAWSVGTSGADEQFF,TGTGCCTGGAGTGTGGGGACTAGCGGGGCCGATGAGCAGTTCTTC
NA,TRBJ2-7,TRBV10-2,NA,CASRQLGGLTNYEQYF,TGCGCCAGCAGACAACTCGGGGGTTTAACTAACTACGAGCAGTACTTC
NA,TRBJ1-3,TRBV30,TRBD1,CAWRPQGAHGNTIYF,TGTGCCTGGAGGCCACAGGGGGCGCATGGAAACACCATATATTTT
NA,TRBJ2-5,TRBV12-3/TRBV12-4,TRBD1,CASSWDSYTQYF,TGTGCCAGCAGTTGGGACAGCTACACCCAGTACTTC
NA,TRBJ1-1,TRBV6-6,TRBD1,CASSYSDRGPNTEAFF,TGTGCCAGCAGTTACTCTGACAGGGGCCCGAACACTGAAGCTTTCTTT
NA,TRBJ2-1,TRBV9,NA,CASGARTDRSYNEQFF,TGTGCCAGCGGAGCCCGGACAGACCGCTCCTACAATGAGCAGTTCTTC
NA,TRBJ2-5,TRBV7-9,TRBD1,CASSYPGGFRETQYF,TGTGCCAGCAGCTATCCAGGGGGCTTTAGAGAGACCCAGTACTTC
few,TRBJ2-1,TRBV28,TRBD2,CASRYGASGGYNEQFF,TGTGCCAGCAGGTACGGGGCTAGCGGGGGTTACAATGAGCAGTTCTTC
NA,TRBJ1-2,TRBV28,NA,CASRRRGGYGYTF,TGTGCCAGCAGACGGCGGGGGGGCTATGGCTACACCTTC
NA,TRBJ2-7,TRBV11-3,TRBD1,CASSTPVAAGTGPYEQYF,TGTGCCAGCAGCACCCCGGTGGCGGCCGGGACAGGTCCCTACGAGCAGTACTTC
NA,TRBJ2-7,TRBV6-2/TRBV6-3,TRBD2,CASSYSRWEGSSYEQYF,TGTGCCAGCAGTTACTCGAGGTGGGAGGGGAGCTCCTACGAGCAGTACTTC
NA,TRBJ1-4,TRBV7-2,NA,CASSLGGQDNEKLFF,TGTGCCAGCAGCTTAGGGGGCCAGGATAATGAAAAACTGTTTTTT
NA,TRBJ2-6,TRBV6-5,NA,CAASRVESGANVLTF,TGTGCCGCATCTCGGGTGGAGTCTGGGGCCAACGTCCTGACTTTC
NA,TRBJ1-2,TRBV18,NA,CASSPLFTGNNGYTF,TGTGCCAGCTCACCACTCTTCACAGGGAACAATGGCTACACCTTC
NA,TRBJ1-4,TRBV30,TRBD1,CAWSVGRGQGREKLFF,TGTGCCTGGAGTGTAGGGAGAGGACAGGGGAGAGAAAAACTGTTTTTT
NA,TRBJ2-2,TRBV18,NA,CASSSGNTGELFF,TGTGCCAGCTCATCGGGGAACACCGGGGAGCTGTTTTTT
NA,TRBJ1-3,TRBV5-1,NA,CASSLQGSGNTIYF,TGCGCCAGCAGCCTACAGGGCTCTGGAAACACCATATATTTT
NA,TRBJ2-3,TRBV19,TRBD1,CASSIGTADTQYF,TGTGCCAGTAGTATCGGGACAGCGGATACGCAGTATTTT
once,TRBJ1-2,TRBV7-9,NA,CASNLGSQKRGYTF,TGTGCCAGCAACCTTGGGAGCCAAAAGCGGGGCTACACCTTC
NA,TRBJ1-5,TRBV19,NA,CASQRGGDQPQHF,TGTGCCAGCCAAAGGGGGGGGGATCAGCCCCAGCATTTT